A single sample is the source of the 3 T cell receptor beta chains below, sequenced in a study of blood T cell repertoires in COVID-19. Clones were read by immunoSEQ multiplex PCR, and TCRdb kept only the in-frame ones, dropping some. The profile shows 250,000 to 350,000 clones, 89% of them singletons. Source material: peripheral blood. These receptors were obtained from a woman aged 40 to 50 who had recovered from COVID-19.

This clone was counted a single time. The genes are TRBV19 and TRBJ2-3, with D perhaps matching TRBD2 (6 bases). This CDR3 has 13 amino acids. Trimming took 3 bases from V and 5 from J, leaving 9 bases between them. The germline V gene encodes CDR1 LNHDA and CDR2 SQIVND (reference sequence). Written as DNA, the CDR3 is TGTGCCAGTAGTATCCCGGGACTAGATACGCAGTATTTT. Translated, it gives CASSIPGLDTQYF.

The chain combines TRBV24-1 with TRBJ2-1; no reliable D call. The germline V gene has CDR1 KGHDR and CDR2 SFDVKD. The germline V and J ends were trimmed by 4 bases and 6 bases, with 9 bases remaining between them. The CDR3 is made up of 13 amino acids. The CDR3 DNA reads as TGTGCCACCAGTGAAGCGACGGTCAATGAGCAGTTCTTC. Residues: CATSEATVNEQFF.

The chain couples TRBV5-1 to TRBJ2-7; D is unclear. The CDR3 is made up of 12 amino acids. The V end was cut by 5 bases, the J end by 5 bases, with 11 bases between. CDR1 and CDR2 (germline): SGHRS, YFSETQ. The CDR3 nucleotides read TGCGCCAGCAGAGATGGGCGCAACGAGCAGTACTTC. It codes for CASRDGRNEQYF. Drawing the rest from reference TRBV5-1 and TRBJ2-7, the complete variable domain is KAGVTQTPRYLIKTRGQQVTLSCSPISGHRSVSWYQQTPGQGLQFLFEYFSETQRNKGNFPGRFSGRQFSNSRSEMNVSTLELGDSALYLCASRDGRNEQYFGPGTRLTVT.